This T cell receptor beta chain was sequenced in a study of beta chain features in type 1 diabetes. Findings and limits, study-wide: The study found moderately but significantly shorter TCRB CDR3s in all four CD4+ subsets of Type 1 diabetes patients. Patients and controls would share equally any PCR tilt toward shorter templates. Cells with high TCR expression could be over-represented when cDNA is sequenced.

Germline loops: CDR1 LGHNA, CDR2 YNFKEQ. The CDR3 loop spans 16 amino acids. J lost 5 bases, V lost 0 bases, and 7 bases had no gene match. cDNA synthesis used the whole RNA isolate, giving expressed TCRB sequences. Produced via immunoSEQ multiplex PCR; TCRdb's table is partial and in-frame only. The profile covers around 160,000 clones, with approximately 8.7% appearing a single time and 0.7% taken by the ten largest. Sorting with CD45RO/CCR7/CD25/CD127/CD95/CD27 yielded naive, central memory, regulatory and stem-like memory CD4+ cells. The sample holds a few counts of this clone. No antigen is known for it.

Source material: central memory CD4+ T cells from blood. V and J are TRBV4-2 and TRBJ2-1; 7 bases are a match to TRBD2. This clonotype originated in a woman aged 25 to 45 with type 1 diabetes. In DNA form, the CDR3 reads TGTGCCAGCAGCCAAGAAGGGAGGGACCCACACAATGAGCAGTTCTTC. Protein sequence: CASSQEGRDPHNEQFF.